The 2 T cell receptor beta chains below all came from one sample that was sequenced in a study of blood T cell repertoires in COVID-19. Here immunoSEQ multiplex PCR was the method, and the copy in TCRdb shows in-frame clones only, minus some. The sample has 68,000 or so clones, more than 70% seen once. The sequenced sample consisted of peripheral blood. Receptors originate from a man in his forties or fifties with acute or convalescent COVID-19.

The chain links TRBV2 to TRBJ2-7, with a tentative D call TRBD1 (5 bases). Trimming took off 2 bases at V and 3 bases at J, with 14 bases between the two ends. This CDR3 has 15 residues. Germline CDR1 is SNHLY and CDR2 is FYNNEI. The CDR3 nucleotides are TGTGCCAGCAGTGAAAGGGCAGGGTACCTCTACGAGCAGTACTTC. It is translated as CASSERAGYLYEQYF.

The chain employs TRBV5-1 and TRBJ1-4; D is possibly TRBD1 (6 bases). V shed 0 bases and J shed 8 bases, with 14 bases lying between them. The CDR3 is 15 amino acids. The germline V gene has CDR1 SGHRS and CDR2 YFSETQ. The CDR3 protein is CASSLGRTGGEKLFF. The CDR3 bases are TGCGCCAGCAGCTTGGGTCGGACGGGGGGCGAAAAACTGTTTTTT.